This T cell receptor beta chain was recorded in a study of PD-1 blockade in classical Hodgkin lymphoma. Study in general: It was nivolumab at 3 mg/kg, given intravenously every 2 weeks, that patients received.

Every patient was affected by relapse after autologous stem cell transplantation, while exposure to brentuximab vedotin was not uniform. Magnetic negative selection purified CD4+ T cells from thawed PBMCs. This clone was picked up one time. The antigen remains undetermined. Germline V lookup: CDR1 SGHAT, CDR2 FQDESV (reference sequence). Deletions cut 1 base from V and 13 bases from J, with 11 bases between. The CDR3 sequence is 13 residues long. Study-level findings and limits: Baseline TCR diversity was reportedly lower in newly diagnosed patients than healthy donors. Prior therapy or disease activity may underlie the repertoire differences, whose causes remain undefined. Similar baseline diversity was found in complete responders and newly diagnosed patients.

Using immunoSEQ multiplex PCR, the repertoire was profiled, and TCRdb retains in-frame clones only, with some absent. The table has more than 7,500 clones, more than 65% seen once. This clonotype originated in a human donor with classical Hodgkin lymphoma. The sample here was CD4+ T cells from blood, taken at baseline. V usage is TRBV11-1 and J usage is TRBJ1-6; D gene uncertain. This CDR3 reads CASSLGPMYPLHF. The CDR3 nucleotides are TGTGCCAGCAGCTTAGGCCCGATGTATCCCCTCCACTTT.